Following are 18 T cell receptor beta chains from one sample sequenced in a study of OX40 agonist ivuxolimab in advanced cancers. Repertoires were generated with immunoSEQ multiplex PCR, while TCRdb's copy carries only in-frame clones and drops some. The data contain 90,000 to 100,000 clones, about 86% of them seen just once; the ten biggest clones take up about 1.5%. The material sequenced was CD4+ or CD8+ T cells sorted from blood, taken in a trial of the OX40 agonist ivuxolimab. The receptors were gathered from an adult with an advanced solid tumor such as melanoma, head and neck, liver or kidney cancer.

CDR3: CASTRTGESNQPQHF. CDR3 bases: TGTGCCAGTACCCGGACAGGAGAAAGCAATCAGCCCCAGCATTTT. The chain combines TRBV19 with TRBJ1-5; 7 bases are shared with TRBD1. This CDR3 comprises 15 residues. The V and J ends lost 7 bases and 1 base, in that order; junction bases with no gene match: 7. The germline gives CDR1 LNHDA, CDR2 SQIVND (reference sequence).

The table lists this clone with a few counts. The J gene is TRBJ2-7, the V gene TRBV29-1; 10 bases are a match to TRBD2. Germline V lookup: CDR1 SQVTM, CDR2 ANQGSEA. This CDR3 comprises 15 residues. The J segment lost 3 bases and the V segment lost 5 bases, leaving 10 bases of the junction unmatched. CDR3 region: CSVLQLAGLNYEQYF. As DNA, the CDR3 is TGCAGCGTTCTACAACTAGCGGGACTAAACTACGAGCAGTACTTC.

The chain links TRBV6-5 to TRBJ2-3; weak D call: TRBD2 (6 bases). Germline CDR1 and CDR2: MNHEY and SVGAGI. V was trimmed by 3 bases and J by 0 bases, leaving 10 bases between them. The CDR3 totals 15 residues. This CDR3 is CASSYGLTSTDTQYF. The CDR3 nucleotides are TGTGCCAGCAGTTATGGACTAACTAGCACAGATACGCAGTATTTT.

The chain carries TRBV7-2 and TRBJ1-1; TRBD1 might be the D (6 bases). CDR3 length equals 12 residues. Germline lookup yields CDR1 SGHTA and CDR2 FQGNSA. V was cut by 4 bases and J by 11 bases, with 14 bases left in between. The CDR3 sequence is CASSSMGHKAFF. Written as DNA, the CDR3 is TGTGCCAGCAGCTCCATGGGACACAAGGCTTTCTTT.

The chain recombines TRBV5-4 with TRBJ1-2; maybe TRBD1 (5 bases). The V gene lost 3 bases and the J gene lost 2 bases, with 17 bases spanning the gap. Germline V CDR1 and CDR2: SGHNT, YYREEE (reference sequence). The CDR3 sequence is 16 residues long. CDR3 in DNA: TGTGCCAGCAGCTGGGGGGGGAGACTGGGAAACTATGGCTACACCTTC. It specifies CASSWGGRLGNYGYTF.

The chain's CDR3 is CASSLWGTGIAYEQYF. CDR3 nucleotide sequence: TGTGCCAGCAGTTTATGGGGGACAGGGATAGCCTACGAGCAGTACTTC. The V gene is TRBV28, the J gene TRBJ2-7; 9 nucleotides line up with TRBD1. The germline CDR1 and CDR2 sequences are MDHEN and SYDVKM. The CDR3 has 16 residues. V shed 0 bases, J shed 2 bases, and the junction held 5 bases outside the gene matches.

This clone occurred a few times. This sequence joins TRBV4-1 and TRBJ1-2; no reliable D call. This CDR3 is built from 13 residues. The germline V and J ends were trimmed by 4 bases and 2 bases, with 8 bases remaining between them. CDR1 MGHRA and CDR2 YSYEKL come from the germline V gene. The CDR3 sequence is CASSRLVNYGYTF. CDR3 bases: TGCGCCAGCAGCCGGCTGGTGAACTATGGCTACACCTTC.

The chain is built from TRBV14 and TRBJ1-2; D is ambiguous. Per the germline V gene, CDR1 is SGHDN and CDR2 is FVKESK. V was pared by 1 base and J by 2 bases, with 11 bases between. The CDR3 totals 15 residues. The CDR3 sequence: CASSQALGENYGYTF. For the CDR3, the DNA is TGTGCCAGCAGCCAAGCTCTTGGCGAAAACTATGGCTACACCTTC.

This chain uses TRBV5-1 with TRBJ2-5, with D possibly matching TRBD2 (6 bases). Germline CDR1 is SGHRS and CDR2 is YFSETQ. V lost 2 bases to trimming and J lost 4 bases, with 18 bases between them. The CDR3 is 16 residues long. The CDR3 spells CASSLIGIGGSETQYF. The CDR3 DNA is TGCGCCAGCAGCTTAATCGGGATTGGGGGGTCAGAGACCCAGTACTTC.

This chain joins TRBV28 and TRBJ2-7; TRBD1 matches 7 bases. J lost 2 bases, V lost 6 bases, and 7 bases had no gene match. Germline V gene data show CDR1 as MDHEN and CDR2 as SYDVKM. The CDR3 length is 14 residues. The CDR3 loop reads CASSRDRVAYEQYF. In nucleotides, the CDR3 is TGTGCCAGCAGCCGAGACAGGGTGGCCTACGAGCAGTACTTC.

The CDR3 loop reads CASSPVLGTSSHEQYF. The DNA for the CDR3 is TGTGCCAGCTCACCAGTGTTAGGGACTAGCTCTCACGAGCAGTACTTC. This rearrangement joins TRBV18 to TRBJ2-7, with 9 bases matching TRBD2. Germline V lookup: CDR1 KGHSH, CDR2 LQKENI. V was pared by 2 bases and J by 5 bases, with 10 bases of the junction left unmatched. This CDR3 region has 16 residues.

The chain couples TRBV30 to TRBJ2-1, with TRBD2 identical over 13 bases. The CDR3 is 17 amino acids. Germline V CDR1 and CDR2: GTSNPN, SVGIG (reference sequence). The ends lost 0 bases at V and 7 bases at J; junction bases unmatched: 9. The CDR3: CAWSVGRTSGSHNEQFF. CDR3 bases: TGTGCCTGGAGTGTAGGTCGGACTAGCGGGAGCCATAATGAGCAGTTCTTC.

The chain employs TRBV19 and TRBJ2-2; D is uncertain. Germline V gives CDR1 LNHDA, CDR2 SQIVND (reference sequence). The CDR3 covers 13 residues. Between the trimmed V and J ends, which lost 3 bases and 6 bases, there was a span of 8 bases. This chain's CDR3 is CASSILTPGELFF. The CDR3 DNA follows: TGTGCCAGTAGTATCCTAACACCCGGGGAGCTGTTTTTT.

This clone was seen a few times. V is TRBV7-9 and J is TRBJ2-5; D perhaps matches TRBD1 (5 bases). Germline assignment: CDR1 SEHNR and CDR2 FQNEAQ (reference sequence). The V end lost 1 base, the J end lost 4 bases, and 13 bases lay between the germline ends. This CDR3 comprises 15 residues. The CDR3 bases are TGTGCCAGCAGCTTAGTTAGGGGCGGAGTAGAGACCCAGTACTTC. This gives the protein CASSLVRGGVETQYF.

V usage is TRBV15 and J usage is TRBJ2-3, with 7 bases matching TRBD2. The V and J ends lost 5 bases and 0 bases, in that order; junction bases with no gene match: 8. CDR1 LNHNV and CDR2 YYDKDF come from the germline V gene (reference sequence). CDR3 length: 16 amino acids. The CDR3 coding sequence is TGTGCCACCAGCCTCGGAACTAGCGCCAGCACAGATACGCAGTATTTT. It yields the protein CATSLGTSASTDTQYF.

The rearrangement joins TRBV6-5 to TRBJ2-7, with 8 positions matching TRBD1. The CDR3 consists of 14 residues. Germline V gene data show CDR1 as MNHEY and CDR2 as SVGAGI. With 8 bases clipped from V and 4 bases from J, the junction kept 10 bases outside the gene matches. CDR3 loop: CASGRIQGGYEQYF. The DNA of the CDR3 is TGTGCCAGCGGACGAATACAGGGGGGATACGAGCAGTACTTC.

The J gene is TRBJ1-2, the V gene TRBV28, with D possibly TRBD1 on 6 matching bases. CDR3 size: 15 residues. CDR1 is MDHEN, CDR2 SYDVKM, per germline. With 7 bases removed from V and 7 bases from J, the gap between germline ends came to 22 bases. The CDR3 DNA reads TGTGCCAGCACCGGGGGCGGGTCATTTGGGGGTGGCTACACCTTC. Translating gives CASTGGGSFGGGYTF.

V usage is TRBV30 and J usage is TRBJ1-1; no reliable D call. This CDR3 has 13 residues. Trimming removed 2 bases at V and 4 bases at J, with 11 bases between. Germline V gene sequence: CDR1 GTSNPN, CDR2 SVGIG (reference sequence). The chain's CDR3 is CAWSKQRGTEAFF. CDR3 bases: TGTGCCTGGAGTAAACAGCGTGGCACTGAAGCTTTCTTT.